These 15 T cell receptor beta chains came from one sample sequenced in a study of shared clonotypes between healthy human individuals. Only in-frame clones appear in the TCRdb table, and some are missing; sequencing was by immunoSEQ multiplex PCR. The data show roughly 500,000 clones, with about four fifths seen just once and 10% to 15% held by the top ten. Sequenced: PBMCs. All receptors derive from a woman aged 40 to 55 in good health. Some clones in this sample may be carry-over from other donors' samples.

This sequence joins TRBV2 and TRBJ2-5; D remains ambiguous. Trimming removed 10 bases at V and 5 bases at J, with 17 bases between. In germline, CDR1 is SNHLY, CDR2 FYNNEI. The CDR3 length is 13 residues. CDR3: CATGRDVGETQYF. The CDR3 nucleotides read TGTGCCACCGGTAGAGACGTCGGGGAGACCCAGTACTTC.

The genes are TRBV15 and TRBJ2-1; 8 bases fit TRBD2. The V segment lost 1 base and the J segment 5 bases; nucleotides outside the gene matches: 7. CDR1 is LNHNV, CDR2 YYDKDF, per germline (reference sequence). This CDR3 has 16 residues. The chain's CDR3 is CATSRVLTSVDNEQFF. DNA for the CDR3: TGTGCCACCAGCAGAGTCTTGACTAGCGTCGACAATGAGCAGTTCTTC. Variable domain in full (rest from reference TRBV15 and TRBJ2-1): DAMVIQNPRYQVTQFGKPVTLSCSQTLNHNVMYWYQQKSSQAPKLLFHYYDKDFNNEADTPDNFQSRRPNTSFCFLDIRSPGLGDTAMYLCATSRVLTSVDNEQFFGPGTRLTVL.

The CDR3 DNA reads as TGTGCCAGCAGCTTAGTCCTAGCACGCACCGGGGAGCTGTTTTTT. It specifies CASSLVLARTGELFF. The rearrangement links TRBV7-6 to TRBJ2-2; D possibly corresponds to TRBD2 (5 bases). The V end was cut by 1 base, the J end by 4 bases, with 10 bases between. Germline assignment: CDR1 SGHVS and CDR2 FNYEAQ. CDR3 length equals 15 residues.

This clone was seen more than once but under ten times. V gene TRBV13 combines with J gene TRBJ2-3, with 13 bases aligning to TRBD2. The CDR3 loop spans 16 amino acids. V lost 0 bases, J lost 3 bases, and 0 bases stayed unmatched. Germline-derived CDR1 and CDR2 are PRHDT and FYEKMQ (reference sequence). CDR3 DNA sequence: TGTGCCAGCAGCTTAGGGGGACTAGCGGGAACAGATACGCAGTATTTT. As protein: CASSLGGLAGTDTQYF.

On this clone itself: At the DNA level, this CDR3 is encoded by other sequences in the same sample as well. The chain links TRBV5-4 to TRBJ2-5, with D possibly matching TRBD1 (6 bases). The CDR3 spans 13 residues. Germline values: CDR1 SGHNT, CDR2 YYREEE (reference sequence). V shed 0 bases and J shed 5 bases, with 8 bases lying between them. CDR3 loop: CASSLDRVETQYF. In nucleotides, the CDR3 is TGTGCCAGCAGCTTGGACAGGGTGGAGACCCAGTACTTC.

The V call is TRBV19, the J call TRBJ2-7, with D possibly matching TRBD1 (5 bases). The germline V and J ends were trimmed by 2 bases and 3 bases, with 11 bases remaining between them. This CDR3 spans 14 amino acids. From germline, CDR1 is LNHDA and CDR2 SQIVND (reference sequence). The CDR3, as DNA: TGTGCCAGTAGTATAAGGGGCCTAGTCTACGAGCAGTACTTC. Translating it yields CASSIRGLVYEQYF.

This chain uses TRBV4-1 with TRBJ1-6; D is uncertain. Germline-derived CDR1 and CDR2 are MGHRA and YSYEKL. Trimming took 0 bases from V and 4 from J, leaving 16 bases between them. The CDR3 is made up of 18 amino acids. The chain's CDR3 is CASSQDWELASYNSPLHF. As DNA, the CDR3 is TGCGCCAGCAGCCAAGATTGGGAGTTGGCATCTTATAATTCACCCCTCCACTTT.

CDR3 DNA: TGTGCCAGCAGCTTACGGACACAGGGGGCGCGAGATGAAAAACTGTTTTTT. Translation gives CASSLRTQGARDEKLFF. The V gene is TRBV7-8, the J gene TRBJ1-4, with TRBD1 matching over 9 bases. Trimming at V came to 2 bases and at J to 6 bases, leaving 10 bases not matched to a gene. CDR1 and CDR2 (germline): SGHVS, FQNEAQ. The CDR3 runs 17 residues.

On this clone itself: This same CDR3 is encoded by further DNA sequences in the sample. The chain has TRBV28 and TRBJ1-4; weak D call: TRBD1 (5 bases). The ends were cut back, 6 bases at V and 8 bases at J, with 25 bases in the middle. Germline CDR1 and CDR2: MDHEN and SYDVKM. This CDR3 comprises 17 residues. The CDR3 region has the DNA TGTGCCAGCAGCCCCCCCCGCGGTAGGGGAGGGGACGAAAAACTGTTTTTT. Translation: CASSPPRGRGGDEKLFF.

The chain links TRBV7-3 to TRBJ2-7, with D unclear. Germline V gene lookup returns CDR1 SGHTA and CDR2 FQGTGA. This CDR3 is built from 15 residues. The V end lost 5 bases, the J end lost 0 bases, and 14 bases lay between the germline ends. The CDR3 DNA reads TGTGCCAGCAGCCTAGGACCTATGAGCTCCTACGAGCAGTACTTC. Translated: CASSLGPMSSYEQYF. Full variable domain (rest looked up from reference TRBV7-3 and TRBJ2-7): GAGVSQTPSNKVTEKGKYVELRCDPISGHTALYWYRQSLGQGPEFLIYFQGTGAADDSGLPNDRFFAVRPEGSVSTLKIQRTERGDSAVYLCASSLGPMSSYEQYFGPGTRLTVT.

V gene TRBV7-8 combines with J gene TRBJ2-5; 12 bases are a match to TRBD2. The trim removed 4 bases at V and 1 base at J, leaving 13 bases unmatched. The CDR3 is made up of 19 amino acids. The germline V gene has CDR1 SGHVS and CDR2 FQNEAQ. The CDR3 DNA reads as TGTGCCAGCAGCTCCATTAGGGGAACTAGCGGGAGGACCCAAGAGACCCAGTACTTC. Protein: CASSSIRGTSGRTQETQYF.

V usage is TRBV5-1 and J usage is TRBJ2-1; D might be TRBD1 (6 bases). Trimming removed 0 bases from V and 9 bases from J, with 7 bases in between. This CDR3 contains 12 residues. Germline assignment: CDR1 SGHRS and CDR2 YFSETQ. The CDR3 loop is CASSLEQGEQFF. The DNA of the CDR3 is TGCGCCAGCAGCTTGGAACAGGGTGAGCAGTTCTTC.

This clone was observed a few times. CDR3 coding DNA: TGCGCCAGCAGCCTGAGCGGGAGAGGCTCAGATACGCAGTATTTT. The encoded protein is CASSLSGRGSDTQYF. V usage is TRBV5-1 and J usage is TRBJ2-3; 8 bases are a match to TRBD2. Trimming took 4 bases from V and 4 from J; bases not matched to a gene: 8. The germline V gene has CDR1 SGHRS and CDR2 YFSETQ. The CDR3 sequence is 15 residues long.

The chain links TRBV5-4 to TRBJ2-1, with 13 nucleotides matching TRBD2. V lost 9 bases to trimming and J lost 8 bases; unmatched junction nucleotides: 14. CDR1 and CDR2 (germline): SGHNT, YYREEE (reference sequence). CDR3 length equals 16 residues. For the CDR3, the DNA is TGTGCCACCTGGAATGGACTAGCGGGGGTTAGGGATGAGCAGTTCTTC. It is translated as CATWNGLAGVRDEQFF.

The rearrangement links TRBV15 to TRBJ2-7, with 7 bases lining up with TRBD2. Germline values: CDR1 LNHNV, CDR2 YYDKDF (reference sequence). V lost 1 base to trimming and J lost 6 bases; unmatched junction nucleotides: 9. CDR3 size: 15 residues. The chain's CDR3 is CATSRGGGGGPEQYF. CDR3 DNA: TGTGCCACCAGCAGAGGGGGGGGAGGAGGTCCCGAGCAGTACTTC.